The 21 T cell receptor beta chains reported below all come from one sample, sequenced in a study of PD-1 blockade in classical Hodgkin lymphoma. Assay: immunoSEQ multiplex PCR; the TCRdb copy retains only in-frame clones and omits some. In the table there are around 30,000 clones, around 90% of which are singletons. Stated time point: newly diagnosed, previously untreated cHL patient sample. Magnetic depletion of unwanted cells isolated CD4+ T cells from thawed PBMCs. Sequencing was carried out using CD4+ T cells from blood. The receptor source for this set is a human donor with classical Hodgkin lymphoma.

The J gene is TRBJ2-7, the V gene TRBV5-1; perhaps TRBD1 as D (6 bases). Germline V lookup: CDR1 SGHRS, CDR2 YFSETQ. The CDR3 runs 14 residues. V lost 0 bases to trimming and J lost 3 bases, with 10 bases between them. The CDR3 region has the DNA TGCGCCAGCAGCTTGGCAGGGGCGAGCTACGAGCAGTACTTC. Amino acid sequence: CASSLAGASYEQYF.

The gene calls are TRBV4-1 and TRBJ2-7, with a possible D match to TRBD1 (5 bases). With 0 bases removed from V and 1 base from J, the gap between germline ends came to 22 bases. The CDR3 is made up of 19 amino acids. Germline CDR1 is MGHRA and CDR2 is YSYEKL. The CDR3, as DNA: TGCGCCAGCAGCCAAGAAGTGCTGTCTTACCAGGGCCTATCCTACGAGCAGTACTTC. Translating it yields CASSQEVLSYQGLSYEQYF.

V gene TRBV25-1 combines with J gene TRBJ2-5; possibly TRBD2 for D (5 bases). V was cut by 6 bases and J by 5 bases, with 7 bases left in between. Germline assignment: CDR1 MGHDK and CDR2 SYGVNS. CDR3 length: 11 amino acids. The CDR3 sequence: CASRGSETQYF. The DNA for the CDR3 is TGTGCCAGCAGAGGGAGTGAGACCCAGTACTTC.

The rearrangement links TRBV5-1 to TRBJ2-3; 12 bases fit TRBD2. The germline CDR1 and CDR2 sequences are SGHRS and YFSETQ. The CDR3 runs to 15 residues. Trimming at V came to 7 bases and at J to 2 bases, leaving 5 bases not matched to a gene. This CDR3 is CASALAGGLTDTQYF. In DNA, the CDR3 is TGCGCCAGCGCTCTAGCGGGAGGGCTCACAGATACGCAGTATTTT. The full variable domain, with the rest looked up from reference TRBV5-1 and TRBJ2-3, is KAGVTQTPRYLIKTRGQQVTLSCSPISGHRSVSWYQQTPGQGLQFLFEYFSETQRNKGNFPGRFSGRQFSNSRSEMNVSTLELGDSALYLCASALAGGLTDTQYFGPGTRLTVL.

The V call is TRBV10-2, the J call TRBJ2-3; D may be TRBD1 or TRBD2 (5 bases each). Trimming pared 10 bases from V and 0 bases from J, leaving 17 bases between. Germline V CDR1 and CDR2: WSHSY, SAAADI. The CDR3 spans 15 residues. Written as DNA, the CDR3 is TGCGCCACTTTCTTCGGGGCGGTCAGCACAGATACGCAGTATTTT. This gives the protein CATFFGAVSTDTQYF.

J is TRBJ2-1 and V is TRBV5-8; 7 bases line up with TRBD2. Germline CDR1 reads SGHTS; CDR2 reads YDEGEE. This CDR3 has 19 residues. V lost 1 base and J lost 2; bases outside the gene matches: 15. Here the CDR3 reads CASSLYLAGVKTPYNEQFF. The CDR3 DNA reads TGTGCCAGCAGCTTGTATCTTGCGGGAGTGAAAACCCCCTACAATGAGCAGTTCTTC. Variable domain in full (rest from reference TRBV5-8 and TRBJ2-1): EAGVTQSPTHLIKTRGQQATLRCSPISGHTSVYWYQQALGLGLQFLLWYDEGEERNRGNFPPRFSGRQFPNYSSELNVNALELEDSALYLCASSLYLAGVKTPYNEQFFGPGTRLTVL.

J is TRBJ2-7 and V is TRBV7-9; 7 positions agree with TRBD2. With V trimmed by 7 bases and J by 5 bases, 14 bases remained unmatched. Germline lookup yields CDR1 SEHNR and CDR2 FQNEAQ (reference sequence). The CDR3 runs 15 residues. The CDR3 DNA follows: TGTGCCAGCATTCCCTCGGGGGGAGGTTCCCACGAGCAGTACTTC. Translated: CASIPSGGGSHEQYF.

The chain links TRBV28 to TRBJ1-3; TRBD1 is a possible D gene (5 bases). CDR1 is MDHEN and CDR2 is SYDVKM in the germline V gene. This CDR3 is 14 amino acids long. The ends were cut back, 3 bases at V and 1 base at J, with 7 bases in the middle. CDR3 nucleotides: TGTGCCAGCAGTTTCCCAGGGTCTGGAAACACCATATATTTT. This codes for CASSFPGSGNTIYF.

The chain combines TRBV29-1 with TRBJ1-4; D remains unclear. There are 14 residues in the CDR3. Germline V gene lookup returns CDR1 SQVTM and CDR2 ANQGSEA. Trimming stripped 5 bases from V and 0 bases from J, with 10 bases between. Here the CDR3 DNA reads TGCAGCGTTCAGGTTTTTGCAACTAATGAAAAACTGTTTTTT. It translates to CSVQVFATNEKLFF.

The chain uses TRBV19 and TRBJ1-2; D gene unclear. The CDR3 length is 14 residues. The germline V gene encodes CDR1 LNHDA and CDR2 SQIVND (reference sequence). V lost 7 bases and J 6 bases, leaving 18 bases between the germline ends. CDR3 in amino acids: CASIPRGGYNGYTF. CDR3 bases: TGTGCCAGTATCCCTAGAGGCGGCTATAATGGCTACACCTTC.

This chain uses TRBV7-2 with TRBJ2-3; D call uncertain. The CDR3 runs 14 residues. V dropped 6 bases and J dropped 0 bases, with 10 bases sitting between them. From germline, CDR1 is SGHTA and CDR2 FQGNSA. The CDR3 loop is CASRPITSTDTQYF. The CDR3 region has the DNA TGTGCCAGCAGACCTATAACGAGCACAGATACGCAGTATTTT. The full variable domain, with the rest looked up from reference TRBV7-2 and TRBJ2-3, is GAGVSQSPSNKVTEKGKDVELRCDPISGHTALYWYRQSLGQGLEFLIYFQGNSAPDKSGLPSDRFSAERTGGSVSTLTIQRTQQEDSAVYLCASRPITSTDTQYFGPGTRLTVL.

The chain employs TRBV4-3 and TRBJ2-5, with D perhaps matching TRBD2 (5 bases). Germline V CDR1 and CDR2: LGHNA, YSLEER. The CDR3 loop spans 14 amino acids. With 1 base removed from V and 9 bases from J, the gap between germline ends came to 15 bases. The CDR3 region is CASSQGRIGEPQYF. The DNA of the CDR3 is TGCGCCAGCAGCCAAGGTCGAATCGGGGAGCCCCAGTACTTC.

The chain employs TRBV9 and TRBJ2-5; 12 nucleotides agree with TRBD2. The CDR3 covers 15 residues. Germline V gene lookup returns CDR1 SGDLS and CDR2 YYNGEE. V lost 3 bases to trimming and J lost 5 bases; unmatched junction nucleotides: 5. CDR3 in amino acids: CASSAGTSGWETQYF. As DNA, the CDR3 is TGTGCCAGCAGCGCCGGGACTAGCGGGTGGGAGACCCAGTACTTC.

This rearrangement joins TRBV28 to TRBJ2-3; D is undetermined. This CDR3 spans 14 amino acids. The V gene's germline CDR1 is MDHEN and CDR2 SYDVKM. The V end lost 0 bases, the J end lost 0 bases, and 4 bases lay between the germline ends. The chain's CDR3 is CASSLWASTDTQYF. In nucleotides, the CDR3 is TGTGCCAGCAGTTTATGGGCGAGCACAGATACGCAGTATTTT.

The chain uses TRBV5-6 and TRBJ2-3; 8 positions match TRBD2. Germline V gene lookup returns CDR1 SGHDT and CDR2 YYEEEE. The CDR3 is made up of 17 amino acids. Losses at the gene ends were 3 bases for V and 0 bases for J; bases not matched to a gene: 9. The CDR3 region is CASSWTSSSLSTDTQYF. The CDR3 DNA is TGTGCCAGCAGCTGGACTAGCTCCTCCCTTAGCACAGATACGCAGTATTTT. Full variable domain (remainder filled in from reference TRBV5-6 and TRBJ2-3): DAGVTQSPTHLIKTRGQQVTLRCSPKSGHDTVSWYQQALGQGPQFIFQYYEEEERQRGNFPDRFSGHQFPNYSSELNVNALLLGDSALYLCASSWTSSSLSTDTQYFGPGTRLTVL.

The chain combines TRBV10-3 with TRBJ2-7; weak D call: TRBD1 (5 bases). V gave up 2 bases and J gave up 0 bases, with 11 bases separating them. This CDR3 has 15 amino acids. Germline CDR1 ENHRY, CDR2 SYGVKD. In DNA, the CDR3 is TGTGCCATCAGTGAGAAAGGGGATAGCTCCTACGAGCAGTACTTC. Its translation is CAISEKGDSSYEQYF.

V gene TRBV19 combines with J gene TRBJ1-1; D perhaps matches TRBD1 (6 bases). Germline V gene sequence: CDR1 LNHDA, CDR2 SQIVND (reference sequence). Deletions cut 0 bases from V and 7 bases from J, with 9 bases between. The CDR3 has 13 residues. This CDR3 is CASSIDTGFEAFF. Here the CDR3 DNA reads TGTGCCAGTAGTATAGACACAGGGTTTGAAGCTTTCTTT.

The gene calls are TRBV5-4 and TRBJ1-1; possibly TRBD1 for D (6 bases). Germline V lookup: CDR1 SGHNT, CDR2 YYREEE (reference sequence). CDR3 length: 14 residues. With 4 bases removed from V and 1 base from J, the gap between germline ends came to 11 bases. The DNA of the CDR3 is TGTGCCAGCAGCCGAGGGGGGTCGAACACTGAAGCTTTCTTT. It translates to CASSRGGSNTEAFF.

The V call is TRBV28, the J call TRBJ2-7; D is unclear. Germline assignment: CDR1 MDHEN and CDR2 SYDVKM. V lost 2 bases and J lost 0, with 8 bases in between. The CDR3 spans 14 residues. Here the CDR3 DNA reads TGTGCCAGCAGTTTACCCCACAGCTCCTACGAGCAGTACTTC. This sequence encodes CASSLPHSSYEQYF.

V and J are TRBV28 and TRBJ1-2, with D perhaps TRBD1 (5 bases). Germline lookup yields CDR1 MDHEN and CDR2 SYDVKM. This CDR3 has 13 amino acids. Trimming took off 7 bases at V and 2 bases at J, with 11 bases between the two ends. This CDR3 reads CASTSGTNYGYTF. For the CDR3, the DNA is TGTGCCAGCACTTCAGGGACCAACTATGGCTACACCTTC.

V is TRBV2 and J is TRBJ2-3, with 13 bases that match TRBD2. With V trimmed by 3 bases and J by 6 bases, 3 bases remained unmatched. The CDR3 extends over 15 amino acids. Germline CDR1 SNHLY, CDR2 FYNNEI. CDR3 in amino acids: CASSEGLAGPDTQYF. CDR3 nucleotide sequence: TGTGCCAGCAGTGAGGGACTAGCGGGACCGGATACGCAGTATTTT.